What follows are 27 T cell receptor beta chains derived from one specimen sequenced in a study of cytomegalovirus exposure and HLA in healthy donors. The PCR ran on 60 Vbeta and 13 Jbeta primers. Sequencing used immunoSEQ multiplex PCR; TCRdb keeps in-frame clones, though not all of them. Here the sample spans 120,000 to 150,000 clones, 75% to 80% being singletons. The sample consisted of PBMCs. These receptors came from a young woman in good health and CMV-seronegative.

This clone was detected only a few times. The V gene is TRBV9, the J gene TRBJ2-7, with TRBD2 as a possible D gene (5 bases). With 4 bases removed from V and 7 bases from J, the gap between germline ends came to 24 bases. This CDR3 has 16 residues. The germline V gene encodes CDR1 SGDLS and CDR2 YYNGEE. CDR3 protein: CASSPPGDGRTGEQYF. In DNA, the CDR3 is TGTGCCAGCAGCCCCCCCGGGGATGGAAGAACTGGGGAGCAGTACTTC.

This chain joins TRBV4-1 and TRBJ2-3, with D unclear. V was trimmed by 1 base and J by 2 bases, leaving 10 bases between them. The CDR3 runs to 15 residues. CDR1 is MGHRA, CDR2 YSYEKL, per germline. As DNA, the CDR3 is TGCGCCAGCAGCCAAGGTCGCCTAACCACAGATACGCAGTATTTT. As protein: CASSQGRLTTDTQYF.

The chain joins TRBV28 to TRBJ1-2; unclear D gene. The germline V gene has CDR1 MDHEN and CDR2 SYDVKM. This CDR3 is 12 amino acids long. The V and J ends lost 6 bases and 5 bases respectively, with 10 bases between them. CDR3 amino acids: CASSSLRYGYTF. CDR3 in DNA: TGTGCCAGCAGCTCCCTGCGGTATGGCTACACCTTC.

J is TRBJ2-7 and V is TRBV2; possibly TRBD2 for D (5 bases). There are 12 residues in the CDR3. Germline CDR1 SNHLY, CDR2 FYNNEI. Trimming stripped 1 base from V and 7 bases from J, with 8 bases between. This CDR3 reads CASSEGEWEQYF. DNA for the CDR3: TGTGCCAGCAGTGAAGGGGAGTGGGAGCAGTACTTC.

CDR3 region: CASSRRGNTGELFF. The CDR3, as DNA: TGTGCCAGCAGTCGCAGGGGTAATACCGGGGAGCTGTTTTTT. The gene calls are TRBV27 and TRBJ2-2, with D perhaps TRBD1 (6 bases). V was cut by 5 bases and J by 5 bases, with 12 bases left in between. CDR1 is MNHEY and CDR2 is SMNVEV in the germline V gene (reference sequence). The CDR3 has 14 amino acids.

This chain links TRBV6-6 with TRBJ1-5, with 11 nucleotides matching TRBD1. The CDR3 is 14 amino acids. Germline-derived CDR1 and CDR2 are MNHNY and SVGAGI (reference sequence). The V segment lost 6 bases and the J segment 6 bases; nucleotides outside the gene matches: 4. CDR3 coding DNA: TGTGCCAGCAGCGCCGGGACAGGGGGTCAGCCCCAGCATTTT. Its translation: CASSAGTGGQPQHF.

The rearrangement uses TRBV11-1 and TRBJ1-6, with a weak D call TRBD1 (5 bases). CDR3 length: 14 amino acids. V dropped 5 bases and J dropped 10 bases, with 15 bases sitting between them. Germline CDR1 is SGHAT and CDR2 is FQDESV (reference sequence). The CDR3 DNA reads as TGTGCCAGCAGCGGGGACTCTCTTAACTCACCCCTCCACTTT. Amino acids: CASSGDSLNSPLHF.

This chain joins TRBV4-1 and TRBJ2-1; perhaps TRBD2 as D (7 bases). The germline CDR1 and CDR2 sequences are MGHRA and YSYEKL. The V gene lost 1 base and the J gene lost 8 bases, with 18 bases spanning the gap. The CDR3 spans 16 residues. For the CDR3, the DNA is TGCGCCAGCAGCCAAGGGGGGGGCGGGGGCGGTTATGAGCAGTTCTTC. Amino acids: CASSQGGGGGGYEQFF.

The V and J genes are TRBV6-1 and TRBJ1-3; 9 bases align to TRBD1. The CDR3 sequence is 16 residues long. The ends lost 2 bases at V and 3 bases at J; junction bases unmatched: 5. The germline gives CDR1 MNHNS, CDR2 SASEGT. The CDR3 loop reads CASSEFGQGNGNTIYF. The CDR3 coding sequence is TGTGCCAGCAGTGAATTTGGACAGGGGAATGGAAACACCATATATTTT.

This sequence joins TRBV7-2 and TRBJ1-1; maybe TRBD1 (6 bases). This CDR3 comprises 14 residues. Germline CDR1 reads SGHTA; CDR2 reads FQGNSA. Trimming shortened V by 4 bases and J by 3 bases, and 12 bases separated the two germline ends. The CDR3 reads CASSSQGFDTEAFF. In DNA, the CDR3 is TGTGCCAGCAGCTCACAGGGTTTCGACACTGAAGCTTTCTTT.

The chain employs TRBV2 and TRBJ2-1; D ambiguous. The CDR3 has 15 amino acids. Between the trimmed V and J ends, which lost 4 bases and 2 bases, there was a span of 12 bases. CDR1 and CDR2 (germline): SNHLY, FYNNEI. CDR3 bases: TGTGCCAGCAGTGCCGGCGCCGCGGCCTACAATGAGCAGTTCTTC. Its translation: CASSAGAAAYNEQFF.

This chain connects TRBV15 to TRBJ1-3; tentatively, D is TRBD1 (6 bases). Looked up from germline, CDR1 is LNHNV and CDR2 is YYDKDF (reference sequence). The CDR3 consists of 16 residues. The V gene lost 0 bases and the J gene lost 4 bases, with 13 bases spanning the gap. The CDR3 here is CATSRDHPGAGNTIYF. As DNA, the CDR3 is TGTGCCACCAGCAGAGATCATCCAGGGGCAGGAAACACCATATATTTT.

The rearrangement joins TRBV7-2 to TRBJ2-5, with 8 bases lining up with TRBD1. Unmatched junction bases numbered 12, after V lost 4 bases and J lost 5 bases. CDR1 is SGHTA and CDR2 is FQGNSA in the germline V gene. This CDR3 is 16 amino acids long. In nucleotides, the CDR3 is TGTGCCAGCAGCTCGCGACAGGGGCCCTTCGGGGAGACCCAGTACTTC. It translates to CASSSRQGPFGETQYF. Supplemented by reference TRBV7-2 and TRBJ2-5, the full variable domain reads GAGVSQSPSNKVTEKGKDVELRCDPISGHTALYWYRQSLGQGLEFLIYFQGNSAPDKSGLPSDRFSAERTGGSVSTLTIQRTQQEDSAVYLCASSSRQGPFGETQYFGPGTRLLVL.

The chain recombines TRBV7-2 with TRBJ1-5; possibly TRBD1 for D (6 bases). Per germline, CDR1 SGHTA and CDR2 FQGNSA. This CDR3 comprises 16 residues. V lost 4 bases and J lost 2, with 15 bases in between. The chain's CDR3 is CASSSSLGAGNQPQHF. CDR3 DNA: TGTGCCAGCAGCTCCTCTCTGGGGGCCGGCAATCAGCCCCAGCATTTT.

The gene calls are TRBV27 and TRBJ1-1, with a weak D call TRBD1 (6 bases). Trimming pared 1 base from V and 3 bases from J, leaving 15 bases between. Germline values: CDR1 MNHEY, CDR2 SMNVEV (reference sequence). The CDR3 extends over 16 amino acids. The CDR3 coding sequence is TGTGCCAGCAGTTTATTTGGGACATCCCTGGACACTGAAGCTTTCTTT. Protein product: CASSLFGTSLDTEAFF.

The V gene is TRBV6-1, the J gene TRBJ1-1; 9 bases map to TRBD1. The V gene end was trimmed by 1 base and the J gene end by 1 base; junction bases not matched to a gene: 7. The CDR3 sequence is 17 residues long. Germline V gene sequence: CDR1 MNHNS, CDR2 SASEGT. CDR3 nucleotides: TGTGCCAGCAGTGAAGGGAAGACAGGGGGGTCGAACACTGAAGCTTTCTTT. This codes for CASSEGKTGGSNTEAFF.

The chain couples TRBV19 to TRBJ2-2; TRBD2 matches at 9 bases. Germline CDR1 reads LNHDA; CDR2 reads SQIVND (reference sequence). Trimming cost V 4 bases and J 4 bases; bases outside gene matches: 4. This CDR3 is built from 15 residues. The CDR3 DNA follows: TGTGCCAGTAGTAGGAGCGGGGGGTTCACCGGGGAGCTGTTTTTT. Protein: CASSRSGGFTGELFF.

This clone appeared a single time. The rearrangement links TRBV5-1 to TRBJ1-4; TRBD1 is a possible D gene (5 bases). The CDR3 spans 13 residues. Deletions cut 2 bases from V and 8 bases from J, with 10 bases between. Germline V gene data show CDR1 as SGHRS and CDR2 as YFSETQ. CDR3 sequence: CASSFTGEEKLFF. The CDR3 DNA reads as TGCGCCAGCAGCTTTACGGGGGAGGAAAAACTGTTTTTT.

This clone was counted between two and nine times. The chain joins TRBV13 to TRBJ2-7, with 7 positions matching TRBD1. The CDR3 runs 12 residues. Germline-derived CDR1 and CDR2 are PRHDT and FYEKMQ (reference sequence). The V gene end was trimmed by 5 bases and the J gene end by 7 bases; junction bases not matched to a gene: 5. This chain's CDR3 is CASSQRGQEQYF. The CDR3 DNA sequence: TGTGCCAGCAGCCAGAGGGGACAGGAGCAGTACTTC.

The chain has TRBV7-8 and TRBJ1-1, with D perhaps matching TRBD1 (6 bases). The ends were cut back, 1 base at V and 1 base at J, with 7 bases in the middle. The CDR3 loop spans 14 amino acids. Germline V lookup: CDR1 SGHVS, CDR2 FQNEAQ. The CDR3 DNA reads TGTGCCAGCAGCTTAGTACAGGGGAACACTGAAGCTTTCTTT. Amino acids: CASSLVQGNTEAFF.

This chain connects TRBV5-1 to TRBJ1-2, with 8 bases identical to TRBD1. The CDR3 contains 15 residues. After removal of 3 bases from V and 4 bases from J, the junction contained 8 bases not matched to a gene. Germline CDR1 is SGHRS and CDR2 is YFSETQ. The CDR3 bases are TGCGCCAGCAGCTACGGGACAGGCCGGGCCTATGGCTACACCTTC. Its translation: CASSYGTGRAYGYTF. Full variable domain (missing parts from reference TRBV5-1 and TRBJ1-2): KAGVTQTPRYLIKTRGQQVTLSCSPISGHRSVSWYQQTPGQGLQFLFEYFSETQRNKGNFPGRFSGRQFSNSRSEMNVSTLELGDSALYLCASSYGTGRAYGYTFGSGTRLTVV.

CDR3 region: CASSEYSPDTEAFF. The CDR3 DNA follows: TGTGCCAGCAGTGAATATTCACCGGACACTGAAGCTTTCTTT. The chain combines TRBV25-1 with TRBJ1-1, with no clear D. Trimming left V 0 bases short and J 3 bases short, with 8 bases between. The CDR3 is made up of 14 amino acids. CDR1 MGHDK and CDR2 SYGVNS come from the germline V gene.

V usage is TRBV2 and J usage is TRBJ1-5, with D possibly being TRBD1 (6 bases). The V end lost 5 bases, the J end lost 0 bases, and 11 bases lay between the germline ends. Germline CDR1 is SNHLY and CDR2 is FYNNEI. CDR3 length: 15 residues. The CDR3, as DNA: TGTGCCAGCAGTCCGGACAGAAATAGCAATCAGCCCCAGCATTTT. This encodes CASSPDRNSNQPQHF.

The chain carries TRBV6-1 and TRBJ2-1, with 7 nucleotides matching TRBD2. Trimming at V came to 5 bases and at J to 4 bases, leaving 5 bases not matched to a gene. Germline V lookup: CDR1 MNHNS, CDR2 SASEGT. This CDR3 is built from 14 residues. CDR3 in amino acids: CASSLGGGYNEQFF. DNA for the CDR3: TGTGCCAGCAGTTTGGGGGGGGGATACAATGAGCAGTTCTTC.

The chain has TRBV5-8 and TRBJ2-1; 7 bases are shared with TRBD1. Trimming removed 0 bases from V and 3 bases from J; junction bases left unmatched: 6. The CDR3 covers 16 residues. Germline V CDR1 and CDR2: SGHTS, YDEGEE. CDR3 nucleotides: TGTGCCAGCAGCTTGGCCGGACAGGCGATCTACAATGAGCAGTTCTTC. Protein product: CASSLAGQAIYNEQFF.

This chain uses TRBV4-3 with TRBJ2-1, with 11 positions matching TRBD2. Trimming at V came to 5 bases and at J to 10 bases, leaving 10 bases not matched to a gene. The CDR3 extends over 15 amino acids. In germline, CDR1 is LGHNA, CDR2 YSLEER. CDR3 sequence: CASSSGSGGAREQFF. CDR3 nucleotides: TGCGCCAGCAGCTCAGGTAGCGGGGGGGCACGGGAGCAGTTCTTC.

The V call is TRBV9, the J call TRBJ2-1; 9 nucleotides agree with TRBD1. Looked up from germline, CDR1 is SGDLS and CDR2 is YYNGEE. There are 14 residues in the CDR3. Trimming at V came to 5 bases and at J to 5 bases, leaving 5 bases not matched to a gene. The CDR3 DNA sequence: TGTGCCAGCAGGGGGACAGGGCCAGACAATGAGCAGTTCTTC. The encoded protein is CASRGTGPDNEQFF.